This T cell receptor (beta chain) emerged from a study of Graves' ophthalmopathy and Graves' hyperthyroidism. The sequenced template was RNA, covering the TCR beta CDR3 region. First-round RT-PCR with HTBI primers preceded a second-round multiplex PCR. TCRdb fed the multiplex PCR reads into MiXCR, producing one record per CDR3 protein. The table lists approximately 500,000 distinct CDR3 sequences, roughly an eighth of them singletons. V dropped 5 bases and J dropped 5; count of bases not matched to a gene: 7. Germline V gives CDR1 SGHAT, CDR2 FQNNGV. The CDR3 consists of 15 residues. Moderate-to-severe activity, with CAS ≥3, NOSPECS ≥4 and duration under 3 months, characterized the donors with ophthalmopathy. In this sample, this clonotype turned up many times.

This TCR derives from a woman younger than 45 with Graves' ophthalmopathy. Sequenced sample: blood. The chain is built from TRBV11-2 and TRBJ2-4; 9 bases are a match to TRBD2. The CDR3 region is CASSGGRAGQNIQYF. CDR3 sequence (DNA): TGTGCCAGCAGCGGCGGGAGGGCCGGACAAAACATTCAGTACTTC. Full variable domain (rest looked up from reference TRBV11-2 and TRBJ2-4): EAGVAQSPRYKIIEKRQSVAFWCNPISGHATLYWYQQILGQGPKLLIQFQNNGVVDDSQLPKDRFSAERLKGVDSTLKIQPAKLEDSAVYLCASSGGRAGQNIQYFGAGTRLSVL.